This section outlines one TCR beta chain sequence together with its context. CDR1 is MNHEY, CDR2 SVGEGT, per germline. There are 15 residues in the CDR3. V was trimmed by 4 bases and J by 5 bases, leaving 17 bases between them. This entry is derived from a study of blood T cell repertoires in COVID-19. The overall study: Material from acute and convalescent COVID-19 was sourced from the United States, Italy and Spain. From T cells, B-cell-depleted T cells, or PBMCs came the material, which was cDNA or gDNA.

The repertoire was sequenced with immunoSEQ multiplex PCR; TCRdb's copy has only in-frame clones and lacks some. The sample lists some 240,000 clones, around 85% seen once, with 2.4% in the top ten. Seattle cases were enrolled at active infection and followed longitudinally. The sequence was collected from a woman in her seventies with COVID-19, enrolled during active disease. The chain couples TRBV6-2 or TRBV6-3 to TRBJ2-5; D possibly corresponds to TRBD2 (6 bases). The sample comprised peripheral blood. The CDR3 protein is CASSFRPGGVETQYF. The CDR3 region has the DNA TGTGCCAGCAGTTTCCGTCCTGGAGGGGTGGAGACCCAGTACTTC.